These 31 T cell receptor beta chains originate from one sample sequenced in a study of OX40 agonist ivuxolimab in advanced cancers. Using immunoSEQ multiplex PCR, the repertoire was profiled, and TCRdb retains in-frame clones only, with some absent. The repertoire holds approximately 57,000 clones, with approximately 86% as singletons. Sequenced material: CD4+ or CD8+ T cells sorted from blood, taken in a trial of the OX40 agonist ivuxolimab. The receptors here all came from an adult with an advanced solid tumor such as melanoma, head and neck, liver or kidney cancer.

V is TRBV7-8 and J is TRBJ2-1, with D possibly TRBD2 on 5 matching bases. V was cut by 1 base and J by 8 bases, with 12 bases left in between. The CDR3 runs 14 residues. CDR1 SGHVS and CDR2 FQNEAQ come from the germline V gene. CDR3 in amino acids: CASSLVSVVDEQFF. CDR3 in DNA: TGTGCCAGCAGCTTAGTTAGCGTAGTCGATGAGCAGTTCTTC.

The chain has TRBV6-6 and TRBJ2-7; 8 bases fit TRBD2. Germline V gene sequence: CDR1 MNHNY, CDR2 SVGAGI (reference sequence). This CDR3 region has 15 residues. The J segment lost 7 bases and the V segment lost 1 base, leaving 9 bases of the junction unmatched. Here the CDR3 DNA reads TGTGCCAGCAGTTACTTTCCGGGAGGGCCGGAAGAGCAGTACTTC. Encoded protein: CASSYFPGGPEEQYF.

DNA for the CDR3: TGTGCCAGCAGTGTCGTCGGGGGGGGCCTGACAGATACGCAGTATTTT. Translated, it gives CASSVVGGGLTDTQYF. V is TRBV25-1 and J is TRBJ2-3; 8 nucleotides match TRBD2. CDR1 and CDR2 from the germline V gene are MGHDK and SYGVNS. This CDR3 is 16 amino acids long. The V segment lost 4 bases and the J segment 3 bases; nucleotides outside the gene matches: 9. Complete variable domain (other parts from reference TRBV25-1 and TRBJ2-3): EADIYQTPRYLVIGTGKKITLECSQTMGHDKMYWYQQDPGMELHLIHYSYGVNSTEKGDLSSESTVSRIRTEHFPLTLESARPSHTSQYLCASSVVGGGLTDTQYFGPGTRLTVL.

The chain employs TRBV19 and TRBJ2-1, with D possibly TRBD2 on 5 matching bases. CDR1 is LNHDA and CDR2 is SQIVND in the germline V gene (reference sequence). The CDR3 contains 15 residues. Trimming took 1 base from V and 4 from J, leaving 11 bases between them. DNA for the CDR3: TGTGCCAGTAGTATAGGAGACGGGGTTTACAATGAGCAGTTCTTC. This gives the protein CASSIGDGVYNEQFF.

This clone appeared a few times. The chain recombines TRBV7-8 with TRBJ1-3; the match to TRBD1 covers 8 bases. This CDR3 is built from 16 residues. Germline trimming cut 4 bases from V and 6 bases from J; bases unmatched to any gene: 11. Germline lookup yields CDR1 SGHVS and CDR2 FQNEAQ. CDR3 DNA: TGTGCCAGCAGCTGGTATGACAGGGGAGAGGAAAACACCATATATTTT. Amino acid sequence: CASSWYDRGEENTIYF.

The rearrangement links TRBV7-9 to TRBJ2-3; D is undetermined. The CDR3 loop spans 13 amino acids. The germline CDR1 and CDR2 sequences are SEHNR and FQNEAQ (reference sequence). Trimming stripped 4 bases from V and 6 bases from J, with 11 bases between. The CDR3 DNA follows: TGTGCCAGCAGCTCCACAATTCAGGATACGCAGTATTTT. The encoded protein is CASSSTIQDTQYF.

The CDR3 here is CASSLVLRTEAFF. The CDR3 region has the DNA TGCGCCAGCAGCTTAGTTTTGCGCACTGAAGCTTTCTTT. J is TRBJ1-1 and V is TRBV5-1; the D is unclear. The germline V and J ends were trimmed by 2 bases and 4 bases, with 9 bases remaining between them. Germline CDR1 SGHRS, CDR2 YFSETQ. The CDR3 length is 13 residues. The entire variable domain, with the rest obtained from reference TRBV5-1 and TRBJ1-1, is as follows: KAGVTQTPRYLIKTRGQQVTLSCSPISGHRSVSWYQQTPGQGLQFLFEYFSETQRNKGNFPGRFSGRQFSNSRSEMNVSTLELGDSALYLCASSLVLRTEAFFGQGTRLTVV.

This rearrangement joins TRBV28 to TRBJ2-3, with 7 nucleotides matching TRBD2. Germline assignment: CDR1 MDHEN and CDR2 SYDVKM. The CDR3 is made up of 17 amino acids. The V and J ends lost 5 bases and 5 bases, in that order; junction bases with no gene match: 16. Written as DNA, the CDR3 is TGTGCCAGCAGTCAACCACCGGGGACTAACAATGTAGATACGCAGTATTTT. Translation gives CASSQPPGTNNVDTQYF. The complete variable domain, with remaining parts taken from reference TRBV28 and TRBJ2-3, reads DVKVTQSSRYLVKRTGEKVFLECVQDMDHENMFWYRQDPGLGLRLIYFSYDVKMKEKGDIPEGYSVSREKKERFSLILESASTNQTSMYLCASSQPPGTNNVDTQYFGPGTRLTVL.

This chain uses TRBV11-2 with TRBJ2-3, with D uncertain. CDR3 length equals 11 residues. The germline V gene encodes CDR1 SGHAT and CDR2 FQNNGV. Trimming removed 5 bases at V and 6 bases at J, with 6 bases between. This CDR3 reads CASSHWDTQYF. The CDR3 region has the DNA TGTGCCAGCAGCCACTGGGATACGCAGTATTTT.

The CDR3 DNA is TGTGCCAGCAGTTGGACAGAAGAGACCCAGTACTTC. This encodes CASSWTEETQYF. This chain connects TRBV28 to TRBJ2-5, with a weak D call TRBD1 (6 bases). Germline lookup yields CDR1 MDHEN and CDR2 SYDVKM. V lost 4 bases to trimming and J lost 3 bases, with 6 bases between them. The CDR3 runs to 12 residues.

The chain carries TRBV5-1 and TRBJ2-1; no firm D call. The V and J ends lost 2 bases and 8 bases respectively, with 11 bases between them. CDR1 is SGHRS, CDR2 YFSETQ, per germline. This CDR3 is built from 13 residues. The CDR3 reads CASSFHTEYEQFF. The CDR3 nucleotides read TGCGCCAGCAGCTTTCATACGGAGTATGAGCAGTTCTTC.

The CDR3 spells CASSPLQGSGYGYTF. The CDR3 DNA is TGTGCCAGCAGCCCGCTGCAGGGTTCCGGCTATGGCTACACCTTC. The chain carries TRBV5-6 and TRBJ1-2; D possibly corresponds to TRBD1 (5 bases). Germline CDR1 is SGHDT and CDR2 is YYEEEE. Deletions cut 4 bases from V and 4 bases from J, with 17 bases between. CDR3 length equals 15 residues.

The V and J genes are TRBV27 and TRBJ2-7; D remains unclear. The CDR3 runs 13 residues. V lost 2 bases to trimming and J lost 3 bases, with 8 bases between them. Looked up from germline, CDR1 is MNHEY and CDR2 is SMNVEV (reference sequence). The CDR3 DNA reads as TGTGCCAGCAGTTTAACGGGCTTCTACGAGCAGTACTTC. Translated: CASSLTGFYEQYF.

This chain uses TRBV5-6 with TRBJ1-1; 9 nucleotides match TRBD1. The CDR3 consists of 16 residues. CDR1 and CDR2 from the germline V gene are SGHDT and YYEEEE. J was trimmed by 11 bases and V by 4 bases; bases with no gene match: 18. For the CDR3, the DNA is TGTGCCAGCAGCGAGAACCCGACAGGGGGGCCGGTGGATGCTTTCTTT. Its protein product is CASSENPTGGPVDAFF.

This clone was seen more than once but under ten times. The chain recombines TRBV9 with TRBJ2-3; weak D call: TRBD2 (6 bases). Between the trimmed V and J ends, which lost 6 bases and 9 bases, there was a span of 17 bases. Germline values: CDR1 SGDLS, CDR2 YYNGEE. This CDR3 has 13 residues. CDR3 coding DNA: TGTGCCAGCACCGAATACGACCGGGGGACGCAGTATTTT. Amino acid sequence: CASTEYDRGTQYF.

The CDR3 bases are TGTGCCACCACTGGACCTCGGGGGCTTGAAGCTTTCTTT. Translating it yields CATTGPRGLEAFF. The rearrangement links TRBV15 to TRBJ1-1, with a weak D call TRBD1 (6 bases). Per germline, CDR1 LNHNV and CDR2 YYDKDF (reference sequence). The CDR3 spans 13 residues. The V end was cut by 7 bases, the J end by 7 bases, with 16 bases between.

Only a few counts were recorded for this clone. V is TRBV30 and J is TRBJ1-1, with a possible D match to TRBD1 (5 bases). The CDR3 has 16 amino acids. Germline V CDR1 and CDR2: GTSNPN, SVGIG (reference sequence). V was clipped by 0 bases and J by 0 bases, with 14 bases between them. CDR3 DNA sequence: TGTGCCTGGAGTGTTGGGGGGTTTTCGTTGAACACTGAAGCTTTCTTT. Translating gives CAWSVGGFSLNTEAFF.

This clone was counted between two and nine times. The chain uses TRBV19 and TRBJ1-5; the D gene is possibly TRBD1 (5 bases). The length of the CDR3 is 15 residues. Trimming pared 5 bases from V and 2 bases from J, leaving 13 bases between. The germline gives CDR1 LNHDA, CDR2 SQIVND (reference sequence). DNA for the CDR3: TGTGCCAGTAGTCAGGGTTCTATAGGCAATCAGCCCCAGCATTTT. Translated, it gives CASSQGSIGNQPQHF.

The CDR3 DNA follows: TGCGCCAGCAGTGAACTAGGGACATACTCCTACGAGCAGTACGTC. Translating it yields CASSELGTYSYEQYV. V and J are TRBV10-2 and TRBJ2-7; D is possibly TRBD1 (6 bases). Trimming removed 3 bases at V and 0 bases at J, with 12 bases between. The CDR3 covers 15 residues. Germline assignment: CDR1 WSHSY and CDR2 SAAADI.

V is TRBV23-1 and J is TRBJ1-4, with 8 nucleotides matching TRBD1. TRBV23-1 carries the ORF label, with uncertain function. Germline trimming cut 8 bases from V and 6 bases from J; bases unmatched to any gene: 26. The CDR3 has 20 amino acids. The CDR3 sequence is CASFKGPSQGECRWYEKLFF. In DNA form, the CDR3 reads TGCGCCAGCTTCAAAGGGCCCTCACAGGGGGAATGCAGGTGGTATGAAAAACTGTTTTTT.

V and J are TRBV5-1 and TRBJ2-6; D is tentatively TRBD1 or TRBD2 (6 bases each). The CDR3 consists of 17 residues. V was clipped by 4 bases and J by 2 bases, with 16 bases between them. Germline CDR1 is SGHRS and CDR2 is YFSETQ. The CDR3 coding sequence is TGCGCCAGCAGCGCGGGACTCTCAGGGGCTGGGGCCAACGTCCTGACTTTC. Its protein is CASSAGLSGAGANVLTF. The variable domain in full, completed from reference TRBV5-1 and TRBJ2-6, reads KAGVTQTPRYLIKTRGQQVTLSCSPISGHRSVSWYQQTPGQGLQFLFEYFSETQRNKGNFPGRFSGRQFSNSRSEMNVSTLELGDSALYLCASSAGLSGAGANVLTFGAGSRLTVL.

The gene calls are TRBV6-5 and TRBJ2-5, with a tentative D call TRBD2 (6 bases). CDR1 and CDR2 from the germline V gene are MNHEY and SVGAGI. The CDR3 sequence is 15 residues long. V was trimmed by 5 bases and J by 2 bases, leaving 15 bases between them. CDR3 nucleotides: TGTGCCAGCAGTCCAGAAGGGAGGAATCAAGAGACCCAGTACTTC. Translated: CASSPEGRNQETQYF.

The chain recombines TRBV5-5 with TRBJ2-7; 7 bases map to TRBD1. The junction had 5 bases not matched to a gene; V was cut back by 0 bases and J by 5 bases. Germline V gene sequence: CDR1 SGHKS, CDR2 YYEKEE (reference sequence). The CDR3 contains 14 residues. The CDR3 loop is CASSLGQGRDEQYV. CDR3 DNA sequence: TGTGCCAGCAGCTTGGGACAGGGCAGAGACGAGCAGTACGTC.

The V call is TRBV5-4, the J call TRBJ2-7; 10 bases agree with TRBD1. Trimming cost V 2 bases and J 4 bases; bases outside gene matches: 6. The CDR3 length is 15 residues. Germline lookup yields CDR1 SGHNT and CDR2 YYREEE (reference sequence). The CDR3 loop is CASSFQGQGVYEQYF. In DNA form, the CDR3 reads TGTGCCAGCAGCTTTCAAGGACAGGGGGTATACGAGCAGTACTTC.

This chain connects TRBV27 to TRBJ1-1; 7 nucleotides line up with TRBD1. The CDR3 extends over 16 amino acids. The J segment lost 0 bases and the V segment lost 2 bases, leaving 6 bases of the junction unmatched. CDR1 is MNHEY and CDR2 is SMNVEV in the germline V gene (reference sequence). CDR3 nucleotides: TGTGCCAGCAGTTTAAGGGGGACAGATATGAACACTGAAGCTTTCTTT. Translation: CASSLRGTDMNTEAFF.

The CDR3 DNA reads TGTGCCAGCAGCCTCGACCCGCAGGGCGAGCAGTACGTC. Its protein is CASSLDPQGEQYV. The chain employs TRBV5-5 and TRBJ2-7, with D tentatively TRBD1 (5 bases). The germline V gene has CDR1 SGHKS and CDR2 YYEKEE (reference sequence). V lost 4 bases to trimming and J lost 6 bases, with 14 bases between them. This CDR3 is 13 amino acids long.

The J gene is TRBJ2-1, the V gene TRBV29-1; 9 positions match TRBD1. V trimming: 2 bases; J trimming: 4 bases; junction bases outside the gene matches: 9. Germline V lookup: CDR1 SQVTM, CDR2 ANQGSEA. This CDR3 is 16 amino acids long. The CDR3 reads CSVERRTGALYNEQFF. The CDR3 region has the DNA TGCAGCGTTGAAAGGAGGACAGGGGCCCTTTACAATGAGCAGTTCTTC.

This chain links TRBV10-1 with TRBJ1-1; D is possibly TRBD1 (6 bases). The germline V gene has CDR1 WNHNN and CDR2 SYGVQD (reference sequence). The CDR3 extends over 13 amino acids. Between the trimmed V and J ends, which lost 4 bases and 6 bases, there was a span of 12 bases. In DNA, the CDR3 is TGCGCCAGCAGTGCGGTTACAGGGCCTGAAGCTTTCTTT. Translated: CASSAVTGPEAFF.

The chain uses TRBV27 and TRBJ2-7, with D possibly being TRBD1 or TRBD2 (6 bases each). Deletions cut 6 bases from V and 0 bases from J, with 12 bases between. CDR1 is MNHEY and CDR2 is SMNVEV in the germline V gene (reference sequence). The CDR3 contains 14 residues. CDR3 protein: CASSLRGVSYEQYF. The CDR3 DNA reads TGTGCCAGCAGCCTGAGGGGGGTCTCCTACGAGCAGTACTTC.

The chain links TRBV7-6 to TRBJ1-1, with unresolved D. Between the trimmed V and J ends, which lost 4 bases and 2 bases, there was a span of 11 bases. In germline, CDR1 is SGHVS, CDR2 FNYEAQ. The CDR3 totals 14 residues. The CDR3 spells CASSSGGVNTEAFF. Written as DNA, the CDR3 is TGTGCCAGCAGCTCCGGCGGGGTCAACACTGAAGCTTTCTTT.

The rearrangement uses TRBV4-1 and TRBJ1-5; no definite D call. CDR1 is MGHRA, CDR2 YSYEKL, per germline. This CDR3 contains 15 residues. Trimming cost V 0 bases and J 1 base, with 7 bases left between them. The DNA for the CDR3 is TGCGCCAGCAGCCAAGATAGGGTGAGCAATCAGCCCCAGCATTTT. Translation: CASSQDRVSNQPQHF.